The rows below give T cell receptor beta chains drawn from one sample of a study of OX40 agonist ivuxolimab in advanced cancers. TCRdb's copy holds only in-frame clones and misses some; the assay was immunoSEQ multiplex PCR. The sample lists tens of thousands of clones, 84% occurring once. Specimen: CD4+ or CD8+ T cells sorted from blood, collected in a trial of the OX40 agonist ivuxolimab. These receptors all stem from an adult with an advanced solid tumor such as melanoma, head and neck, liver or kidney cancer. The CDR3 runs from the conserved cysteine through the conserved F or W. Fields, in order: J gene, clone size, V gene, D gene, CDR3 length, CDR3 DNA, CDR3 protein. The D gene is left open where the match is weak. Some rows have no size entry. The others give once, few or many, or a class for an expanded clone.

j_gene: TRBJ2-1; abundance: NA; v_gene: TRBV7-8; d_gene: NA; len: 14; CDR3nt: TGTGCCAGCAGCTTAGCGTCGGGTGGCGGCGAGCAGTTCTTC; CDR3aa: CASSLASGGGEQFF
j_gene: TRBJ2-3; abundance: NA; v_gene: TRBV28; d_gene: TRBD2; len: 18; CDR3nt: TGTGCCAGCAGTTTATTGGCGGGACTAGCGGGGGGGAGAGATACGCAGTATTTT; CDR3aa: CASSLLAGLAGGRDTQYF
j_gene: TRBJ2-1; abundance: NA; v_gene: TRBV15; d_gene: TRBD1; len: 17; CDR3nt: TGTGCCACCAAGGGGAATATCAGGGACAGGATGGTCGATGAGCAGTTCTTC; CDR3aa: CATKGNIRDRMVDEQFF
j_gene: TRBJ2-1; abundance: NA; v_gene: TRBV29-1; d_gene: NA; len: 13; CDR3nt: TGCAGCGTTGCAAAACATGATGGAGAGGAGCAGTTCTTC; CDR3aa: CSVAKHDGEEQFF
j_gene: TRBJ1-2; abundance: NA; v_gene: TRBV7-9; d_gene: TRBD1; len: 13; CDR3nt: TGTGCCAGCAGCTTCGGGACAGTGGATGGCTACACCTTC; CDR3aa: CASSFGTVDGYTF
j_gene: TRBJ2-5; abundance: NA; v_gene: TRBV11-2; d_gene: NA; len: 14; CDR3nt: TGTGCCAGCAGCTTAGGTCGGGACGCGGACTCCCAGTACTTC; CDR3aa: CASSLGRDADSQYF
j_gene: TRBJ2-7; abundance: NA; v_gene: TRBV27; d_gene: NA; len: 14; CDR3nt: TGTGCCAGTGGAGCGGACTTGAGCTCCTACGAGCAGTACTTC; CDR3aa: CASGADLSSYEQYF
j_gene: TRBJ1-5; abundance: NA; v_gene: TRBV28; d_gene: TRBD1; len: 15; CDR3nt: TGTGCCAGCAGTACCTGGACAGGGGGCAATCAGCCCCAGCATTTT; CDR3aa: CASSTWTGGNQPQHF
j_gene: TRBJ2-3; abundance: NA; v_gene: TRBV15; d_gene: NA; len: 16; CDR3nt: TGTGCCACCAGCCTGACCCGGGGGACGGGCACAGATACGCAGTATTTT; CDR3aa: CATSLTRGTGTDTQYF
j_gene: TRBJ2-6; abundance: few; v_gene: TRBV5-5; d_gene: TRBD2; len: 19; CDR3nt: TGTGCCAGCAGCTTGGTTAGCGGGACTACCCTCTCTGGGGCCAACGTCCTGACTTTC; CDR3aa: CASSLVSGTTLSGANVLTF
j_gene: TRBJ2-5; abundance: NA; v_gene: TRBV4-1; d_gene: TRBD2; len: 15; CDR3nt: TGCGCCAGCAGCCAGGCTAGCGGGAGTTGGGAGACCCAGTACTTC; CDR3aa: CASSQASGSWETQYF
j_gene: TRBJ2-1; abundance: NA; v_gene: TRBV7-2; d_gene: NA; len: 16; CDR3nt: TGTGCCAGCAGCTTAGAATACACTCTGGGGTACAATGAGCAGTTCTTC; CDR3aa: CASSLEYTLGYNEQFF
j_gene: TRBJ2-3; abundance: NA; v_gene: TRBV7-9; d_gene: TRBD2; len: 16; CDR3nt: TGTGCCAGCAGCTTATCGGGACTAGCGGGAGCAGATACGCAGTATTTT; CDR3aa: CASSLSGLAGADTQYF
j_gene: TRBJ2-2; abundance: NA; v_gene: TRBV4-2; d_gene: NA; len: 15; CDR3nt: TGTGCCAGCAGCCGCCGGGACGGGGACACCGGGGAGCTGTTTTTT; CDR3aa: CASSRRDGDTGELFF
j_gene: TRBJ1-2; abundance: NA; v_gene: TRBV28; d_gene: NA; len: 17; CDR3nt: TGTGCCAGCAGTTTACGGGCAGCTCAATTCCCTAACTATGGCTACACCTTC; CDR3aa: CASSLRAAQFPNYGYTF
j_gene: TRBJ2-3; abundance: NA; v_gene: TRBV7-2; d_gene: TRBD2; len: 15; CDR3nt: TGTGCCAGCAGCTTCCTAGCGGGGGGGCCAGATACGCAGTATTTT; CDR3aa: CASSFLAGGPDTQYF
j_gene: TRBJ2-7; abundance: few; v_gene: TRBV7-9; d_gene: NA; len: 12; CDR3nt: TGTGCCAGCAGCTTAGGTCTCGGTGAGCAGTACTTC; CDR3aa: CASSLGLGEQYF
j_gene: TRBJ1-5; abundance: NA; v_gene: TRBV7-8; d_gene: NA; len: 15; CDR3nt: TGTGCCAGCAGCTTCGCCGGGGTTAGCAATCAGCCCCAGCATTTT; CDR3aa: CASSFAGVSNQPQHF